This TCR beta chain is from a study of blood T cell repertoires in COVID-19. Study information: Samples representing acute and convalescent COVID-19 were sourced from the United States, Italy and Spain. The analysed material was cDNA or gDNA that came from T cells, B-cell-depleted T cells, or PBMCs.

The germline gives CDR1 GTSNPN, CDR2 SVGIG (reference sequence). Trimming removed 4 bases at V and 5 bases at J, with 8 bases between. The CDR3 length is 11 residues. In the authors' workflow: Reference gene primer amplification gave nucleated cell count estimates. Here immunoSEQ multiplex PCR was the method, and the copy in TCRdb shows in-frame clones only, minus some. V and J calls and clone size are copied from that table; D and trimming were computed from the DNA. The profile shows fewer than 250,000 clones, about four fifths of them singletons. The receptor was isolated from a woman at least 80 years old with acute or convalescent COVID-19. The chain combines TRBV30 with TRBJ1-1; no reliable D call. Sequencing input: peripheral blood. CDR3 DNA: TGTGCCTGGAAGAGAGTAACTGAAGCTTTCTTT. Residues: CAWKRVTEAFF.